The sequence of this TCR beta chain was determined in a study of response to subunit inactivated influenza vaccine. The study, taken as a whole, reports: Authors suggested that a seasonal influenza vaccination recruits few new T cells each time.

TCRdb analysed the RT-PCR reads with MiXCR anew, one entry per CDR3 protein. The top ten clones hold more than 10% of a sample with about half a million distinct CDR3 sequences, about 10% of them seen once. Concerning this clonotype itself: Antigen: not known.

Germline V gene data show CDR1 as SGHTA and CDR2 as FQGNSA. The trim removed 3 bases at V and 15 bases at J, leaving 7 bases unmatched. The CDR3 contains 12 residues. The TCR sequence derives from a man in his fifties or sixties who received an inactivated influenza vaccine. The chain uses TRBV7-2 and TRBJ2-1; 8 nucleotides line up with TRBD2. The specimen comprised PBMCs from blood, sampled 40 to 50 days after vaccination. CDR3 sequence: CASSFSGIILFF. DNA of the CDR3: TGTGCCAGCAGCTTTAGCGGGATAATTCTGTTCTTC.